Below are 21 T cell receptor beta chains sequenced from a single sample in a study of blood T cell repertoires in COVID-19. TCRdb's copy holds only in-frame clones and misses some; the assay was immunoSEQ multiplex PCR. The data show around 300,000 clones, with 88% seen just once and 3.5% to 4% held by the top ten. Input material: peripheral blood. Receptors originate from a woman between 50 and 59 years old with active or convalescent COVID-19.

This rearrangement joins TRBV6-5 to TRBJ2-1; the D gene is possibly TRBD2 (6 bases). V shed 2 bases and J shed 4 bases, with 12 bases lying between them. Per the germline V gene, CDR1 is MNHEY and CDR2 is SVGAGI. CDR3 length equals 15 residues. The CDR3 DNA is TGTGCCAGCAGTTACCCGGGACTCCTTTACAATGAGCAGTTCTTC. Protein product: CASSYPGLLYNEQFF.

The chain recombines TRBV15 with TRBJ1-2, with TRBD1 identical over 9 bases. This CDR3 is built from 18 residues. The junction had 14 bases not matched to a gene; V was cut back by 5 bases and J by 1 base. Germline V gene data show CDR1 as LNHNV and CDR2 as YYDKDF (reference sequence). The CDR3 protein is CATSSLGGQGPINYGYTF. DNA of the CDR3: TGTGCCACCAGCTCCTTAGGGGGACAGGGTCCCATTAACTATGGCTACACCTTC.

This rearrangement joins TRBV5-1 to TRBJ1-1; 8 nucleotides line up with TRBD1. The CDR3 is 14 residues long. With 4 bases clipped from V and 1 base from J, the junction kept 3 bases outside the gene matches. CDR1 and CDR2 (germline): SGHRS, YFSETQ. CDR3 DNA: TGCGCCAGCAGCGCGGGGACAGGGAACACTGAAGCTTTCTTT. Amino acids: CASSAGTGNTEAFF.

About this clone itself: Mismatch with germline at one junction end may stem from a read error. This chain joins TRBV30 and TRBJ2-7; 7 bases align to TRBD1. The CDR3 is 12 amino acids. Germline V gene sequence: CDR1 GTSNPN, CDR2 SVGIG (reference sequence). The CDR3 DNA sequence: TGTGCCTGGAGTAGGGACAGCTCCTCCCGTTTCTTC. It yields the protein CAWSRDSSSRFF.

V and J are TRBV6-5 and TRBJ2-1, with 7 bases fitting TRBD2. J gave up 4 bases and V 7 bases, and 10 bases lay outside the gene matches. Germline CDR1 and CDR2: MNHEY and SVGAGI. The CDR3 covers 15 residues. The CDR3 DNA reads as TGTGCCAGCAACGGGGGGAGGGGAGGGTACAATGAGCAGTTCTTC. It encodes CASNGGRGGYNEQFF.

This chain connects TRBV6-5 to TRBJ1-2; 7 bases fit TRBD1. With 6 bases clipped from V and 7 bases from J, the junction kept 5 bases outside the gene matches. The germline gives CDR1 MNHEY, CDR2 SVGAGI. The CDR3 contains 12 residues. For the CDR3, the DNA is TGTGCCAGCAGCTACCAGGGGGGTGGCTACACCTTC. Encoded protein: CASSYQGGGYTF.

The chain has TRBV9 and TRBJ1-1; D ambiguous. V was cut by 0 bases and J by 0 bases, with 6 bases left in between. CDR1 SGDLS and CDR2 YYNGEE come from the germline V gene. The CDR3 has 14 residues. The CDR3 is CASSVGRVNTEAFF. Here the CDR3 DNA reads TGTGCCAGCAGCGTAGGACGGGTGAACACTGAAGCTTTCTTT.

The chain carries TRBV12-3 or TRBV12-4 and TRBJ1-2; a possible D gene is TRBD1 (5 bases). The V end lost 7 bases, the J end lost 2 bases, and 11 bases lay between the germline ends. The CDR3 has 13 amino acids. Here the CDR3 DNA reads TGTGCCAGCAATCAGGAGGGGAACTATGGCTACACCTTC. Its protein product is CASNQEGNYGYTF.

The chain combines TRBV28 with TRBJ2-5, with D possibly TRBD1 on 6 matching bases. The germline V and J ends were trimmed by 3 bases and 2 bases, with 25 bases remaining between them. The CDR3 length is 19 residues. CDR1 is MDHEN, CDR2 SYDVKM, per germline. The CDR3 spells CASSFTYLLGQLVQETQYF. For the CDR3, the DNA is TGTGCCAGCAGTTTCACATACTTGCTTGGACAGCTAGTACAAGAGACCCAGTACTTC.

The chain combines TRBV21-1 with TRBJ1-4; TRBD1 is the table's D call and was not checked against the DNA. TRBV21-1 corresponds to a pseudogene. This CDR3 contains 15 residues. This chain's CDR3 is CASSKADRVREKLFF. CDR3 in DNA: TGTGCCAGCAGCAAAGCAGACAGGGTCCGGGAAAAACTGTTTTTT.

The chain employs TRBV27 and TRBJ1-1; 9 bases are a match to TRBD1. The CDR3 runs to 15 residues. In germline, CDR1 is MNHEY, CDR2 SMNVEV (reference sequence). V lost 5 bases, J lost 6 bases, and 10 bases stayed unmatched. CDR3 nucleotide sequence: TGTGCCAGCAGTATCGACAGGGGGGGAACCGCTGAAGCTTTCTTT. Its translation is CASSIDRGGTAEAFF.

The J gene is TRBJ2-3, the V gene TRBV4-1, with 9 bases matching TRBD1. CDR3 size: 17 residues. The trim removed 3 bases at V and 0 bases at J, leaving 7 bases unmatched. CDR1 MGHRA and CDR2 YSYEKL come from the germline V gene. The CDR3 loop reads CASSQALQGASTDTQYF. DNA for the CDR3: TGCGCCAGCAGCCAGGCCCTACAGGGGGCGAGCACAGATACGCAGTATTTT.

The rearrangement links TRBV9 to TRBJ2-1; no clear D gene. CDR3 length: 11 residues. V was cut by 0 bases and J by 7 bases, with 2 bases left in between. Germline V gives CDR1 SGDLS, CDR2 YYNGEE. The CDR3 nucleotides are TGTGCCAGCAGCGTAGCTAATGAGCAGTTCTTC. Its translation: CASSVANEQFF. The complete variable domain, with remaining parts taken from reference TRBV9 and TRBJ2-1, reads DSGVTQTPKHLITATGQRVTLRCSPRSGDLSVYWYQQSLDQGLQFLIQYYNGEERAKGNILERFSAQQFPDLHSELNLSSLELGDSALYFCASSVANEQFFGPGTRLTVL.

The rearrangement links TRBV9 to TRBJ2-2, with a possible D match to TRBD2 (6 bases). Looked up from germline, CDR1 is SGDLS and CDR2 is YYNGEE. The CDR3 is made up of 15 amino acids. The germline V and J ends were trimmed by 2 bases and 4 bases, with 12 bases remaining between them. CDR3 protein: CASSVNRGSTGELFF. The CDR3 DNA reads as TGTGCCAGCAGCGTCAACCGGGGGTCCACCGGGGAGCTGTTTTTT.

The CDR3 nucleotides are TGTGCCACCAGCAGAGATGTCGGGGTGAGCACTGAAGCTTTCTTT. This sequence encodes CATSRDVGVSTEAFF. V and J are TRBV15 and TRBJ1-1; no definite D call. CDR1 is LNHNV, CDR2 YYDKDF, per germline (reference sequence). V shed 0 bases and J shed 4 bases, with 12 bases lying between them. The CDR3 is 15 residues long.

The genes are TRBV3-1 (or the pseudogene TRBV3-2) and TRBJ1-6; 7 positions match TRBD1. V trimming: 1 base; J trimming: 14 bases; junction bases outside the gene matches: 5. Germline-derived CDR1 and CDR2 are LGHDT and YNNKEL (reference sequence). The CDR3 is 13 residues long. The CDR3 bases are TGTGCCAGCAGCCAAGGACAGGGCTCGGCCCTCCACTTT. It specifies CASSQGQGSALHF.

This clone was detected once. The rearrangement uses TRBV4-3 and TRBJ1-2; 9 nucleotides agree with TRBD1. This CDR3 comprises 15 residues. In germline, CDR1 is LGHNA, CDR2 YSLEER. V gave up 2 bases and J gave up 2 bases; unmatched junction bases: 3. CDR3 sequence: CASSQSGTGNYGYTF. CDR3 nucleotide sequence: TGCGCCAGCAGCCAATCCGGGACAGGGAACTATGGCTACACCTTC.

The gene calls are TRBV21-1 and TRBJ1-2. TRBV21-1 has pseudogene status. This CDR3 comprises 15 residues. CDR3 amino acids: CASSKEGGARDGYTF. The CDR3 DNA reads TGTGCCAGCAGCAAAGAAGGAGGGGCCAGGGATGGCTACACCTTC.

The chain couples TRBV2 to TRBJ1-4; a possible D gene is TRBD1 (5 bases). Trimming cost V 11 bases and J 0 bases, with 16 bases left between them. CDR1 SNHLY and CDR2 FYNNEI come from the germline V gene. The CDR3 covers 15 residues. The CDR3 is CAPGRSKATNEKLFF. In DNA form, the CDR3 reads TGTGCCCCAGGGCGGAGCAAAGCAACTAATGAAAAACTGTTTTTT.

Concerning this clone: This CDR3 is also generated by other DNA sequences in the sample. The CDR3 DNA is TGCAGCGTCGAGGGGACTAGCGGCACAGATACGCAGTATTTT. The encoded protein is CSVEGTSGTDTQYF. The rearrangement links TRBV29-1 to TRBJ2-3; 10 nucleotides line up with TRBD2. Unmatched junction bases numbered 4, after V lost 6 bases and J lost 1 base. The CDR3 runs to 14 residues. The V gene's germline CDR1 is SQVTM and CDR2 ANQGSEA.

As concerns this clone: The same CDR3 is also encoded by other DNA sequences in this sample. The chain employs TRBV6-5 and TRBJ1-3; tentatively, D is TRBD1 (6 bases). Deletions cut 6 bases from V and 2 bases from J, with 8 bases between. Germline V gives CDR1 MNHEY, CDR2 SVGAGI. The CDR3 extends over 13 amino acids. The CDR3 nucleotides are TGTGCCAGCAGGTGGACAGCTGGAAACACCATATATTTT. Translation: CASRWTAGNTIYF.